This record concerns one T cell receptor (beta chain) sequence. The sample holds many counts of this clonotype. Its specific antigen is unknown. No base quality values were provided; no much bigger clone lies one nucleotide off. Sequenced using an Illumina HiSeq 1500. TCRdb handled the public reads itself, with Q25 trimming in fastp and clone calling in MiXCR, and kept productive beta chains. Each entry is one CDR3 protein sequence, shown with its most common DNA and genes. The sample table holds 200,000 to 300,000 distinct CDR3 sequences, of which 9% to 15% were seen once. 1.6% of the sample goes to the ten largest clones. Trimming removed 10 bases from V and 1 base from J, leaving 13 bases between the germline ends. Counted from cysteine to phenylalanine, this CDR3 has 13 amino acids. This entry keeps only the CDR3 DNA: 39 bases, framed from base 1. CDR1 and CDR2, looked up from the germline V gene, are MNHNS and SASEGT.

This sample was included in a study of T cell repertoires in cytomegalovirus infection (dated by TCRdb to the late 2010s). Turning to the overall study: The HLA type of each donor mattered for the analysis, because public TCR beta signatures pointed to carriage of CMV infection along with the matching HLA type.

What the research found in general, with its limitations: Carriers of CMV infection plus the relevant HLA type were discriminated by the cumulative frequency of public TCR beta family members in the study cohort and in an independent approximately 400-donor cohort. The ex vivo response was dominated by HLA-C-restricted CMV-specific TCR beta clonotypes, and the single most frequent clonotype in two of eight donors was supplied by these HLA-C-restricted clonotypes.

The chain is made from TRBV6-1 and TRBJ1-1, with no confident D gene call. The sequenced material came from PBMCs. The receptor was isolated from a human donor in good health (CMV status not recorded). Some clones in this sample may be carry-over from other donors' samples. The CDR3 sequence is CATTRARNTEAFF. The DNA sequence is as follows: TGTGCCACCACTCGGGCGCGGAACACTGAAGCTTTCTTT.